The clone carrying this T cell receptor (beta chain) was counted a single time. The repertoire was sequenced with immunoSEQ multiplex PCR; TCRdb's copy has only in-frame clones and lacks some. The sample consists of about 130,000 clones, around nine tenths of them appearing once. Germline V lookup: CDR1 LNHDA, CDR2 SQIVND (reference sequence). V gave up 3 bases and J gave up 1 base, with 9 bases separating them. The CDR3 loop spans 14 amino acids. These data come from a study of cytomegalovirus exposure and HLA in healthy donors. The sequence came from a man aged 25-45 years in good health and CMV-seronegative. The chain combines TRBV19 with TRBJ2-5, with D perhaps matching TRBD1 (5 bases). Sequenced: PBMCs. In DNA, the CDR3 is TGTGCCAGTAGTATCCAGGGTCGCCAAGAGACCCAGTACTTC. This translates into CASSIQGRQETQYF.